One sample yielded the 26 T cell receptor beta chains listed below, sequenced in a study of siplizumab effects on memory and regulatory T cells. Method: immunoSEQ multiplex PCR; TCRdb's copy keeps in-frame clones and lacks some. The data show some 120,000 clones, approximately 94% seen once. Sequenced sample: non-Treg CD4+ T cells sorted from blood. Source of these receptors: a human donor in good health.

The chain uses TRBV11-2 and TRBJ1-2; D is possibly TRBD1 (6 bases). V lost 2 bases to trimming and J lost 8 bases, with 21 bases between them. The CDR3 length is 16 residues. Germline CDR1 is SGHAT and CDR2 is FQNNGV. The chain's CDR3 is CASSLRSQGIREGYTF. The CDR3 region has the DNA TGTGCCAGCAGCTTACGCTCACAGGGTATTCGGGAAGGCTACACCTTC.

CDR3 in amino acids: CASSLTGYNQPQHF. The CDR3, as DNA: TGTGCCAGCAGCTTAACAGGGTACAATCAGCCCCAGCATTTT. This chain uses TRBV7-9 with TRBJ1-5; D perhaps matches TRBD1 (6 bases). The V end lost 2 bases, the J end lost 3 bases, and 8 bases lay between the germline ends. Germline CDR1 and CDR2: SEHNR and FQNEAQ (reference sequence). This CDR3 is 14 amino acids long.

The CDR3 loop is CASSEQGYQAYEQYF. CDR3 DNA sequence: TGTGCCAGTAGTGAACAGGGGTATCAAGCCTACGAGCAGTACTTC. The gene calls are TRBV19 and TRBJ2-7; 7 positions match TRBD1. Germline loops: CDR1 LNHDA, CDR2 SQIVND (reference sequence). V lost 5 bases to trimming and J lost 2 bases; unmatched junction nucleotides: 9. The CDR3 runs to 15 residues.

The chain joins TRBV6-5 to TRBJ1-4; D possibly corresponds to TRBD1 (6 bases). CDR3 length equals 15 residues. Germline lookup yields CDR1 MNHEY and CDR2 SVGAGI. Trimming shortened V by 5 bases and J by 8 bases, and 18 bases separated the two germline ends. CDR3 loop: CASSTLAGVGEKLFF. In DNA, the CDR3 is TGTGCCAGCAGTACCCTCGCAGGGGTGGGGGAAAAACTGTTTTTT.

V and J are TRBV2 and TRBJ2-2; D possibly uses TRBD1 or TRBD2 (7 bases each). Germline assignment: CDR1 SNHLY and CDR2 FYNNEI. This CDR3 is 16 amino acids long. V was shortened by 4 bases and J by 7 bases, with 19 bases between the two germline ends. The CDR3 is CASSVIREGAGGELFF. The CDR3 coding sequence is TGTGCCAGCAGTGTCATAAGGGAGGGGGCAGGCGGGGAGCTGTTTTTT.

The V call is TRBV4-1, the J call TRBJ2-2; D possibly corresponds to TRBD1 (6 bases). The germline V gene encodes CDR1 MGHRA and CDR2 YSYEKL. This CDR3 spans 15 amino acids. The V end was cut by 5 bases, the J end by 4 bases, with 14 bases between. In DNA form, the CDR3 reads TGCGCCAGCAGCACCCGGACAGCTGCCACCGGGGAGCTGTTTTTT. Residues: CASSTRTAATGELFF.

This chain uses TRBV18 with TRBJ2-5; 12 bases are a match to TRBD2. Germline assignment: CDR1 KGHSH and CDR2 LQKENI. The ends lost 0 bases at V and 7 bases at J; junction bases unmatched: 6. This CDR3 has 16 residues. This CDR3 is CASSPPTSGGLRTQYF. DNA of the CDR3: TGTGCCAGCTCACCACCGACTAGCGGGGGTTTAAGGACCCAGTACTTC.

This chain joins TRBV7-8 and TRBJ1-1; no definite D call. The ends were cut back, 1 base at V and 4 bases at J, with 13 bases in the middle. The CDR3 is 15 amino acids. Per germline, CDR1 SGHVS and CDR2 FQNEAQ. CDR3 sequence reads: CASSLEGGLPTEAFF. The CDR3 DNA follows: TGTGCCAGCAGCTTAGAGGGCGGCCTCCCCACTGAAGCTTTCTTT.

CDR3 region: CASSLGVGGANVLTF. CDR3 bases: TGCGCCAGCAGCTTGGGGGTAGGAGGGGCCAACGTCCTGACTTTC. V and J are TRBV5-1 and TRBJ2-6; D ambiguous. Trimming stripped 0 bases from V and 4 bases from J, with 8 bases between. Germline CDR1 and CDR2: SGHRS and YFSETQ. The CDR3 runs 15 residues. Looking up the rest from reference TRBV5-1 and TRBJ2-6 gives the full variable domain: KAGVTQTPRYLIKTRGQQVTLSCSPISGHRSVSWYQQTPGQGLQFLFEYFSETQRNKGNFPGRFSGRQFSNSRSEMNVSTLELGDSALYLCASSLGVGGANVLTFGAGSRLTVL.

J is TRBJ1-3 and V is TRBV11-2, with D unclear. Between the trimmed V and J ends, which lost 2 bases and 1 base, there was a span of 3 bases. The CDR3 sequence is 13 residues long. Germline V CDR1 and CDR2: SGHAT, FQNNGV. CDR3 nucleotide sequence: TGTGCCAGCAGCTTACTGTCTGGAAACACCATATATTTT. It codes for CASSLLSGNTIYF.

CDR3 DNA sequence: TGTGCCAGTAGTATTACAGGGGGCTACGAGCAGTACTTC. This codes for CASSITGGYEQYF. The genes are TRBV19 and TRBJ2-7, with 8 bases matching TRBD1. V lost 3 bases and J lost 3; bases outside the gene matches: 1. The CDR3 extends over 13 amino acids. Germline CDR1 and CDR2: LNHDA and SQIVND (reference sequence).

The chain has TRBV27 and TRBJ2-3, with 7 bases identical to TRBD1. CDR3 size: 13 residues. The J segment lost 3 bases and the V segment lost 8 bases, leaving 5 bases of the junction unmatched. Germline CDR1 and CDR2: MNHEY and SMNVEV (reference sequence). The CDR3 sequence: CASGRQGTDTQYF. The CDR3 DNA sequence: TGTGCCAGCGGGAGACAGGGAACAGATACGCAGTATTTT.

Note on this clone: The limits of the CDR3 on the DNA are not certain, so only TCRdb's listed CDR3 is given. The rearrangement joins TRBV21-1 to TRBJ1-5; the listed D gene, TRBD1, was not tested against the DNA. TRBV21-1 is a recognized pseudogene. The CDR3 is 22 residues long, ends included. The CDR3 spells CASSKVVGRGIEGSRNGQPQHF.

V usage is TRBV11-2 and J usage is TRBJ1-5; 9 positions agree with TRBD1. The V gene end was trimmed by 2 bases and the J gene end by 7 bases; junction bases not matched to a gene: 6. CDR1 is SGHAT and CDR2 is FQNNGV in the germline V gene. The length of the CDR3 is 15 residues. Here the CDR3 reads CASSLSTGGGQPQHF. The CDR3 DNA follows: TGTGCCAGCAGCTTATCTACAGGGGGCGGACAGCCCCAGCATTTT. Drawing the rest from reference TRBV11-2 and TRBJ1-5, the complete variable domain is EAGVAQSPRYKIIEKRQSVAFWCNPISGHATLYWYQQILGQGPKLLIQFQNNGVVDDSQLPKDRFSAERLKGVDSTLKIQPAKLEDSAVYLCASSLSTGGGQPQHFGDGTRLSIL.

The rearrangement links TRBV7-9 to TRBJ1-1; D is possibly TRBD1 (6 bases). The V gene's germline CDR1 is SEHNR and CDR2 FQNEAQ (reference sequence). CDR3 length: 17 residues. Trimming removed 0 bases from V and 0 bases from J, with 14 bases in between. CDR3 DNA sequence: TGTGCCAGCAGCTTAGCTTGGGGGGGCGGAATGAACACTGAAGCTTTCTTT. Protein product: CASSLAWGGGMNTEAFF.

CDR3 in DNA: TGTGCCAGCAGCAAGCGACAGGGCGGGTATGAAAAACTGTTTTTT. Translated, it gives CASSKRQGGYEKLFF. The rearrangement links TRBV5-8 to TRBJ1-4; TRBD1 matches 7 bases. CDR1 and CDR2 (germline): SGHTS, YDEGEE. J gave up 6 bases and V 4 bases, and 9 bases lay outside the gene matches. The CDR3 totals 15 residues.

The CDR3 here is CASSFDGSRLLGAEAFF. The CDR3, as DNA: TGCGCCAGCAGCTTTGACGGAAGTCGACTATTGGGGGCTGAAGCTTTCTTT. V gene TRBV5-1 combines with J gene TRBJ1-1, with D possibly matching TRBD1 (5 bases). Germline assignment: CDR1 SGHRS and CDR2 YFSETQ. V dropped 2 bases and J dropped 6 bases, with 23 bases sitting between them. CDR3 length equals 17 residues.

The table lists this clone with a count of one. V gene TRBV6-1 combines with J gene TRBJ1-5; D is perhaps TRBD1 (6 bases). V lost 6 bases and J lost 6, with 12 bases in between. Germline loops: CDR1 MNHNS, CDR2 SASEGT. There are 13 residues in the CDR3. The CDR3 here is CASRSAGAQPQHF. In DNA, the CDR3 is TGTGCCAGCAGGTCGGCAGGGGCTCAGCCCCAGCATTTT.

This clone was counted once. The chain links TRBV6-4 to TRBJ2-3, with TRBD2 matching 7 bases. The CDR3 length is 14 residues. J gave up 4 bases and V 6 bases, and 7 bases lay outside the gene matches. The germline CDR1 and CDR2 sequences are MRHNA and SNTAGT. The CDR3 protein is CASRLAPFSDTQYF. CDR3 DNA: TGTGCCAGCAGACTAGCGCCTTTTTCAGATACGCAGTATTTT.

The chain recombines TRBV6-4 with TRBJ2-3, with TRBD1 identical over 9 bases. Per germline, CDR1 MRHNA and CDR2 SNTAGT. CDR3 length equals 14 residues. J gave up 4 bases and V 7 bases, and 6 bases lay outside the gene matches. The DNA for the CDR3 is TGTGCCAGCAAATTTGGACAGGGGTCAGATACGCAGTATTTT. This encodes CASKFGQGSDTQYF.

The CDR3 sequence is CASRARETQYF. CDR3 nucleotides: TGTGCCAGTAGGGCGAGAGAGACCCAGTACTTC. The chain combines TRBV19 with TRBJ2-5, with D uncertain. The ends were cut back, 6 bases at V and 4 bases at J, with 6 bases in the middle. This CDR3 contains 11 residues. The germline gives CDR1 LNHDA, CDR2 SQIVND (reference sequence).

This chain uses TRBV18 with TRBJ2-3; 7 bases are shared with TRBD2. Trimming cost V 5 bases and J 1 base; bases outside gene matches: 3. Per germline, CDR1 KGHSH and CDR2 LQKENI. This CDR3 contains 14 residues. CDR3 in amino acids: CASSASGGTDTQYF. The CDR3 DNA is TGTGCCAGCTCAGCCAGCGGGGGCACAGATACGCAGTATTTT.

This chain joins TRBV19 and TRBJ2-4; 12 nucleotides align to TRBD2. Germline CDR1 reads LNHDA; CDR2 reads SQIVND (reference sequence). The V gene end was trimmed by 5 bases and the J gene end by 0 bases; junction bases not matched to a gene: 11. The CDR3 runs to 19 residues. CDR3 loop: CASSLRTSGVMGAKNIQYF. As DNA, the CDR3 is TGTGCCAGTAGTCTGCGGACTAGCGGGGTCATGGGAGCCAAAAACATTCAGTACTTC.

The V and J genes are TRBV16 and TRBJ1-1; D may be TRBD1 (5 bases). Trimming took 4 bases from V and 3 from J, leaving 12 bases between them. The CDR3 is made up of 14 amino acids. Germline CDR1 and CDR2: KGHSY and FQNENV. DNA of the CDR3: TGTGCCAGCAGCCCGGGACGTACGGACACTGAAGCTTTCTTT. Protein sequence: CASSPGRTDTEAFF.

This clone was detected only once. Written as DNA, the CDR3 is TGTGCCAGCAGCTTCCCGTCCCCAACCAAAAACATTCAGTACTTC. The encoded protein is CASSFPSPTKNIQYF. J is TRBJ2-4 and V is TRBV11-2, with unresolved D. Germline V gene sequence: CDR1 SGHAT, CDR2 FQNNGV. V lost 3 bases and J 2 bases, leaving 11 bases between the germline ends. The CDR3 consists of 15 residues. Drawing the rest from reference TRBV11-2 and TRBJ2-4, the complete variable domain is EAGVAQSPRYKIIEKRQSVAFWCNPISGHATLYWYQQILGQGPKLLIQFQNNGVVDDSQLPKDRFSAERLKGVDSTLKIQPAKLEDSAVYLCASSFPSPTKNIQYFGAGTRLSVL.

The CDR3: CASSLRVAKEQFF. The CDR3, as DNA: TGTGCCAGCAGCTTAAGGGTGGCGAAGGAGCAGTTCTTC. The rearrangement joins TRBV7-7 to TRBJ2-1; D unresolved. V dropped 2 bases and J dropped 10 bases, with 12 bases sitting between them. The V gene's germline CDR1 is SSHAT and CDR2 FNYEAQ (reference sequence). This CDR3 comprises 13 residues.